This passage covers 10 T cell receptor beta chains from one sample sequenced in a study of blood T cell repertoires in COVID-19. Clones were sequenced by immunoSEQ multiplex PCR, and TCRdb holds only the in-frame ones, with some missing. Seen here are 150,000 to 200,000 clones, roughly 83% observed once, and the top ten hold roughly a tenth. The sample taken for sequencing was peripheral blood. These receptors came from an elderly woman with active or convalescent COVID-19.

This chain links TRBV9 with TRBJ1-6; TRBD1 aligns across 8 bases. After removal of 0 bases from V and 7 bases from J, the junction contained 3 bases not matched to a gene. The CDR3 is 15 amino acids. Germline lookup yields CDR1 SGDLS and CDR2 YYNGEE. The CDR3 here is CASSVEYRGNSPLHF. Written as DNA, the CDR3 is TGTGCCAGCAGCGTAGAATACAGGGGGAATTCACCCCTCCACTTT.

The chain links TRBV4-3 to TRBJ2-2; TRBD1 matches at 7 bases. From germline, CDR1 is LGHNA and CDR2 YSLEER. The CDR3 sequence is 15 residues long. J lost 1 base, V lost 4 bases, and 3 bases had no gene match. DNA of the CDR3: TGCGCCAGCAGCCTGGGACAGTTGAACACCGGGGAGCTGTTTTTT. Amino acids: CASSLGQLNTGELFF.

This chain uses TRBV19 with TRBJ1-5, with 7 bases that match TRBD1. Germline loops: CDR1 LNHDA, CDR2 SQIVND (reference sequence). The junction had 6 bases not matched to a gene; V was cut back by 1 base and J by 3 bases. The CDR3 contains 16 residues. The CDR3 DNA follows: TGTGCCAGTAGTATAGGAGGGACAGCGTCCAATCAGCCCCAGCATTTT. It codes for CASSIGGTASNQPQHF.

CDR3 in amino acids: CASSGGADTNYGYTF. CDR3 DNA sequence: TGTGCCAGCAGTGGAGGGGCCGACACCAACTATGGCTACACCTTC. V gene TRBV6-2 or TRBV6-3 combines with J gene TRBJ1-2, with D maybe TRBD1 (5 bases). Germline CDR1 MNHEY, CDR2 SVGEGT. This CDR3 spans 15 amino acids. Trimming shortened V by 5 bases and J by 2 bases, and 15 bases separated the two germline ends.

The J gene is TRBJ2-1, the V gene TRBV5-4; 16 nucleotides match TRBD2. The junction had 12 bases not matched to a gene; V was cut back by 7 bases and J by 5 bases. Germline V CDR1 and CDR2: SGHNT, YYREEE (reference sequence). The CDR3 extends over 18 amino acids. The CDR3 sequence: CASVFLGTSGGAHNEQFF. The CDR3 region has the DNA TGTGCCAGCGTATTCCTGGGGACTAGCGGGGGGGCCCACAATGAGCAGTTCTTC.

This clone has only a few counts. CDR3: CASSQNRGLGGGYTF. For the CDR3, the DNA is TGCGCCAGCAGCCAAAACAGGGGGCTGGGGGGTGGCTACACCTTC. The V gene is TRBV4-3, the J gene TRBJ1-2; 9 bases agree with TRBD1. V was clipped by 2 bases and J by 7 bases; unmatched bases: 8. This CDR3 has 15 amino acids. Germline loops: CDR1 LGHNA, CDR2 YSLEER.

The genes are TRBV28 and TRBJ2-5; D may be TRBD1 (6 bases). V shed 4 bases and J shed 2 bases, with 11 bases lying between them. The CDR3 consists of 14 residues. The V gene's germline CDR1 is MDHEN and CDR2 SYDVKM. CDR3 DNA: TGTGCCAGCAGTTCAGGACAGCTTCAAGAGACCCAGTACTTC. Residues: CASSSGQLQETQYF.

The chain links TRBV18 to TRBJ1-1; D gene ambiguous. This CDR3 comprises 16 residues. With 8 bases removed from V and 2 bases from J, the gap between germline ends came to 21 bases. The germline gives CDR1 KGHSH, CDR2 LQKENI. The CDR3 coding sequence is TGTGCCAGCAGCCCACGAGAGACGGGAACAAACACTGAAGCTTTCTTT. This sequence encodes CASSPRETGTNTEAFF.

CDR3 loop: CASSEAGGPNEKLFF. DNA of the CDR3: TGTGCCAGCAGTGAAGCGGGGGGTCCTAATGAAAAACTGTTTTTT. V and J are TRBV6-1 and TRBJ1-4, with a weak D call TRBD1 (5 bases). The CDR3 contains 15 residues. Germline CDR1 reads MNHNS; CDR2 reads SASEGT. Trimming stripped 0 bases from V and 3 bases from J, with 8 bases between.

The J gene is TRBJ2-7, the V gene TRBV5-1; 7 bases map to TRBD2. CDR3 length: 16 amino acids. Trimming at V came to 4 bases and at J to 3 bases, leaving 13 bases not matched to a gene. In germline, CDR1 is SGHRS, CDR2 YFSETQ. The CDR3 here is CASSRLPARGDYEQYF. The DNA of the CDR3 is TGCGCCAGCAGCCGGCTCCCGGCCCGGGGGGACTACGAGCAGTACTTC. Full variable domain (rest looked up from reference TRBV5-1 and TRBJ2-7): KAGVTQTPRYLIKTRGQQVTLSCSPISGHRSVSWYQQTPGQGLQFLFEYFSETQRNKGNFPGRFSGRQFSNSRSEMNVSTLELGDSALYLCASSRLPARGDYEQYFGPGTRLTVT.